These 10 T cell receptor beta chains were sequenced from one sample in a study of cytomegalovirus exposure and HLA in healthy donors. The PCR had 60 Vbeta and 13 Jbeta primers. Sequencing was performed with immunoSEQ multiplex PCR; in TCRdb, only in-frame clones are kept and a portion is missing. The data show 80,000 to 130,000 clones, with roughly four fifths seen just once and 12% to 15% held by the top ten. The sequencing sample was made of PBMCs. All receptors derive from a male donor in good health and CMV-seropositive.

Only one count was recorded for this clone. The V call is TRBV19, the J call TRBJ1-5; 7 bases line up with TRBD1. This CDR3 contains 20 residues. Germline trimming cut 3 bases from V and 4 bases from J; bases unmatched to any gene: 21. CDR1 and CDR2 (germline): LNHDA, SQIVND (reference sequence). The CDR3 DNA follows: TGTGCCAGTAGTATGTCCGAAATACGGGACAGACATTACCGAAATCAGCCCCAGCATTTT. It encodes CASSMSEIRDRHYRNQPQHF.

The genes are TRBV6-6 and TRBJ2-7; D is perhaps TRBD1 (6 bases). Germline V CDR1 and CDR2: MNHNY, SVGAGI (reference sequence). The CDR3 has 16 amino acids. The ends were cut back, 0 bases at V and 3 bases at J, with 15 bases in the middle. The CDR3 region has the DNA TGTGCCAGCAGTTACTCGGTTTTGGGGGCGGGCTACGAGCAGTACTTC. It translates to CASSYSVLGAGYEQYF.

The chain has TRBV29-1 and TRBJ1-2; 8 bases line up with TRBD1. The CDR3 contains 13 residues. Germline V gives CDR1 SQVTM, CDR2 ANQGSEA. Trimming removed 3 bases from V and 4 bases from J; junction bases left unmatched: 4. CDR3 sequence reads: CSVDPDRAYGYTF. The CDR3 bases are TGCAGCGTTGACCCGGACAGGGCCTATGGCTACACCTTC.

The count of this clone is one. V and J are TRBV6-5 and TRBJ1-1; D uncertain. CDR3 length: 14 amino acids. Trimming removed 3 bases from V and 1 base from J, with 9 bases in between. Germline V CDR1 and CDR2: MNHEY, SVGAGI. CDR3 in DNA: TGTGCCAGCAGTTATAGTGTCGAGAACACTGAAGCTTTCTTT. It is translated as CASSYSVENTEAFF.

This rearrangement joins TRBV6-5 to TRBJ1-2, with 10 bases that match TRBD1. Unmatched junction bases numbered 7, after V lost 6 bases and J lost 6 bases. Looked up from germline, CDR1 is MNHEY and CDR2 is SVGAGI. The CDR3 covers 14 residues. The CDR3 DNA sequence: TGTGCCAGCAGCACAGGACAGGGGGTCCATGGCTACACCTTC. The encoded protein is CASSTGQGVHGYTF.

The chain couples TRBV10-1 to TRBJ1-5, with D unresolved. Germline loops: CDR1 WNHNN, CDR2 SYGVQD (reference sequence). The CDR3 is made up of 13 amino acids. The V and J ends lost 0 bases and 7 bases respectively, with 7 bases between them. Here the CDR3 reads CASSESSGQPQHF. CDR3 DNA: TGCGCCAGCAGTGAGTCGTCGGGGCAGCCCCAGCATTTT.

The chain combines TRBV11-1 with TRBJ2-1, with TRBD1 matching over 10 bases. V gave up 8 bases and J gave up 7 bases; unmatched junction bases: 5. The CDR3 consists of 13 residues. Germline V gene data show CDR1 as SGHAT and CDR2 as FQDESV (reference sequence). The CDR3 here is CASLKGQGNEQFF. CDR3 DNA sequence: TGTGCCAGCCTCAAGGGACAGGGGAATGAGCAGTTCTTC. The entire variable domain, with the rest obtained from reference TRBV11-1 and TRBJ2-1, is as follows: EAEVAQSPRYKITEKSQAVAFWCDPISGHATLYWYRQILGQGPELLVQFQDESVVDDSQLPKDRFSAERLKGVDSTLKIQPAELGDSAMYLCASLKGQGNEQFFGPGTRLTVL.

The V call is TRBV9, the J call TRBJ2-1, with D perhaps TRBD1 (6 bases). The ends were cut back, 0 bases at V and 3 bases at J, with 10 bases in the middle. Germline CDR1 reads SGDLS; CDR2 reads YYNGEE. This CDR3 has 15 amino acids. This CDR3 is CASSVVGQSYNEQFF. The CDR3 nucleotides read TGTGCCAGCAGCGTAGTCGGACAGAGCTACAATGAGCAGTTCTTC.

The gene calls are TRBV7-9 and TRBJ2-5; 7 bases fit TRBD1. With the DNA end fitting TRBJ2-7 better, the J assignment may be wrong. Germline CDR1 and CDR2: SEHNR and FQNEAQ (reference sequence). CDR3 length: 15 residues. The CDR3 spells CASSLVPQGHYEQYF. Written as DNA, the CDR3 is TGTGCCAGCAGCTTAGTCCCACAGGGGCACTACGAGCAGTACTTC.

The chain employs TRBV14 and TRBJ1-2; D is undetermined. The CDR3 has 14 residues. Germline values: CDR1 SGHDN, CDR2 FVKESK. Trimming shortened V by 4 bases and J by 4 bases, and 13 bases separated the two germline ends. The CDR3 reads CASSPRTRSYGYTF. The CDR3 coding sequence is TGTGCCAGCAGCCCAAGAACACGGAGCTATGGCTACACCTTC.